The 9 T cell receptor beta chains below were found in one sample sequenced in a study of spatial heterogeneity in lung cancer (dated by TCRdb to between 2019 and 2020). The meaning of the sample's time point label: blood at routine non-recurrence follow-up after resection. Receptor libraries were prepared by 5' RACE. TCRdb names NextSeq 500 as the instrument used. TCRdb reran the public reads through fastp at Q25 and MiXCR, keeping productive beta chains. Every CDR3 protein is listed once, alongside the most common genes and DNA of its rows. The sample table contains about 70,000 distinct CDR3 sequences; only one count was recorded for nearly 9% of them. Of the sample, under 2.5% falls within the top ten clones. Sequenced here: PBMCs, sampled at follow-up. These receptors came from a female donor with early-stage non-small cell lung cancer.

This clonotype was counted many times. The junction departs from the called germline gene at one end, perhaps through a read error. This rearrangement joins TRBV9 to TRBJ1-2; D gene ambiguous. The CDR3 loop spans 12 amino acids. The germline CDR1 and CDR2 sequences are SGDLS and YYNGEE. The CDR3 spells CASSVGFYGYTF. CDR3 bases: TGTGCCAGCAGTGTAGGCTTTTATGGCTACACCTTC. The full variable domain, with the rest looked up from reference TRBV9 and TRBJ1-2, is DSGVTQTPKHLITATGQRVTLRCSPRSGDLSVYWYQQSLDQGLQFLIQYYNGEERAKGNILERFSAQQFPDLHSELNLSSLELGDSALYFCASSVGFYGYTFGSGTRLTVV.

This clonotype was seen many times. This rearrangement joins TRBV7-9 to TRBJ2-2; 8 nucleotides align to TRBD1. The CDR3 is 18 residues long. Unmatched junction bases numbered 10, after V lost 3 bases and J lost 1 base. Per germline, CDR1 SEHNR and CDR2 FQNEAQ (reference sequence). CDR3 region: CASSFLTGDLRNTGELFF. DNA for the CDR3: TGTGCCAGCAGCTTTCTGACAGGGGACCTCAGGAACACCGGGGAGCTGTTTTTT.

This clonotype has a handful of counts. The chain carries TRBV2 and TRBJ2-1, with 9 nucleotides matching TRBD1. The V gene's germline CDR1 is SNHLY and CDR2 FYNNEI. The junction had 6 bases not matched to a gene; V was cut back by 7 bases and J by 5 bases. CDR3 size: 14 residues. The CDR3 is CASKGTGFDNEQFF. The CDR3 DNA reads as TGTGCCAGCAAAGGGACAGGGTTTGACAATGAGCAGTTCTTC.

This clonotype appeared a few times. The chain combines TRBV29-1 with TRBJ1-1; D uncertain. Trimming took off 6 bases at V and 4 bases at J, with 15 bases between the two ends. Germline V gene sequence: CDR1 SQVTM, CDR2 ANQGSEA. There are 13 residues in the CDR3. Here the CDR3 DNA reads TGCAGCGTGCTACAGACCCCGGGCACTGAAGCTTTCTTT. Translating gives CSVLQTPGTEAFF.

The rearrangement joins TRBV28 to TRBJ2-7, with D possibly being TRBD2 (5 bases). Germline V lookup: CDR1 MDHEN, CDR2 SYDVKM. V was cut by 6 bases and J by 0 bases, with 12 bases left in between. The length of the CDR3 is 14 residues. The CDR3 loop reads CASSYIGVSYEQYF. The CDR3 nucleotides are TGTGCCAGCAGCTACATCGGGGTCTCCTACGAGCAGTACTTC. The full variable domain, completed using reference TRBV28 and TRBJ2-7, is DVKVTQSSRYLVKRTGEKVFLECVQDMDHENMFWYRQDPGLGLRLIYFSYDVKMKEKGDIPEGYSVSREKKERFSLILESASTNQTSMYLCASSYIGVSYEQYFGPGTRLTVT.

The CDR3 DNA reads as TGCAGTGTGCCGAACAGGGGGCAAACCGGGGAGCTGTTTTTT. Its protein product is CSVPNRGQTGELFF. The chain couples TRBV20-1 to TRBJ2-2; 9 bases fit TRBD1. This CDR3 spans 14 amino acids. Looked up from germline, CDR1 is DFQATT and CDR2 is SNEGSKA (reference sequence). Germline trimming cut 7 bases from V and 5 bases from J; bases unmatched to any gene: 8.

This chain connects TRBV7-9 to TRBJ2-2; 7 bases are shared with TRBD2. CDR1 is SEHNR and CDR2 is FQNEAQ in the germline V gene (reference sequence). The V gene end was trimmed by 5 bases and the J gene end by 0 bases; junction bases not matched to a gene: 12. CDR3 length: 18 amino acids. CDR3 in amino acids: CASSQPLGRAANTGELFF. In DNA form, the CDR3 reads TGTGCCAGCAGCCAGCCCCTGGGGAGGGCCGCGAACACCGGGGAGCTGTTTTTT.

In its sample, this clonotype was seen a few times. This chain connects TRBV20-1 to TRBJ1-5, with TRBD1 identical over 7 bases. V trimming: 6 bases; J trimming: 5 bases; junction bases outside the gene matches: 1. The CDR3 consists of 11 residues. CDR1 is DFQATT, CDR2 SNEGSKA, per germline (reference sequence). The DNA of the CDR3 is TGCAGTGCCGGGACAGATCAGCCCCAGCATTTT. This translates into CSAGTDQPQHF.

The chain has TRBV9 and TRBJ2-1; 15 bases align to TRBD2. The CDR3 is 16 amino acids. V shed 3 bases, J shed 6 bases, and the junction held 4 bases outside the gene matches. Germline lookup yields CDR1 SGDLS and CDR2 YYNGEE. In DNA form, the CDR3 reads TGTGCCAGCAGCGCCCGGGGACTAGCGGGAGGCAATGAGCAGTTCTTC. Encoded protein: CASSARGLAGGNEQFF.